Shown below are 26 T cell receptor beta chains from a single sample sequenced in a study of blood T cell repertoires in COVID-19. This table comes from immunoSEQ multiplex PCR, and its TCRdb copy is limited to in-frame clones, with some not included. This table has 50,000 to 60,000 clones, roughly 80% appearing once. The sample was peripheral blood. These receptor sequences come from a human donor in a cohort sampled during active or convalescent COVID-19.

This sequence joins TRBV6-6 and TRBJ2-7; D is uncertain. The V gene lost 6 bases and the J gene lost 2 bases, with 5 bases spanning the gap. CDR3 length: 11 residues. Germline V gene lookup returns CDR1 MNHNY and CDR2 SVGAGI (reference sequence). The CDR3 bases are TGTGCCAGCAGGTCCACCTACGAGCAGTACTTC. The encoded protein is CASRSTYEQYF.

The chain links TRBV5-1 to TRBJ2-7, with TRBD2 as a possible D gene (5 bases). Looked up from germline, CDR1 is SGHRS and CDR2 is YFSETQ. This CDR3 region has 15 residues. Trimming pared 2 bases from V and 1 base from J, leaving 13 bases between. The CDR3: CASSFPNSGSYEQYF. The CDR3 nucleotides read TGCGCCAGCAGCTTTCCCAACAGCGGTTCCTACGAGCAGTACTTC.

This chain connects TRBV14 to TRBJ2-5; possibly TRBD1 for D (6 bases). Germline V gives CDR1 SGHDN, CDR2 FVKESK. Deletions cut 3 bases from V and 7 bases from J, with 15 bases between. This CDR3 has 14 residues. The chain's CDR3 is CASSHGQPLGTQYF. The CDR3 nucleotides are TGTGCCAGCAGCCATGGACAGCCACTGGGGACCCAGTACTTC. Using reference TRBV14 and TRBJ2-5 for the parts outside the CDR3, the full variable domain is EAGVTQFPSHSVIEKGQTVTLRCDPISGHDNLYWYRRVMGKEIKFLLHFVKESKQDESGMPNNRFLAERTGGTYSTLKVQPAELEDSGVYFCASSHGQPLGTQYFGPGTRLLVL.

The J gene is TRBJ2-1, the V gene TRBV29-1; TRBD1 aligns across 9 bases. Trimming at V came to 4 bases and at J to 8 bases, leaving 12 bases not matched to a gene. Germline lookup yields CDR1 SQVTM and CDR2 ANQGSEA. This CDR3 has 15 residues. In DNA, the CDR3 is TGCAGCGTTGCCACCCCCGGGACAGGGAAGGATGAGCAGTTCTTC. This gives the protein CSVATPGTGKDEQFF.

This clone has just a few counts. This sequence joins TRBV7-9 and TRBJ2-7, with D unresolved. The CDR3 totals 13 residues. Trimming removed 2 bases from V and 6 bases from J, with 11 bases in between. Germline V CDR1 and CDR2: SEHNR, FQNEAQ (reference sequence). The CDR3 sequence: CASSLNPAPEQYF. In DNA form, the CDR3 reads TGTGCCAGCAGCTTAAATCCCGCGCCCGAGCAGTACTTC.

The J gene is TRBJ1-5, the V gene TRBV10-1; TRBD1 agrees at 8 bases. Germline assignment: CDR1 WNHNN and CDR2 SYGVQD (reference sequence). The CDR3 has 19 residues. Losses at the gene ends were 6 bases for V and 3 bases for J; bases not matched to a gene: 19. Here the CDR3 reads CASRGKRQGKWNHNQPQHF. The CDR3 region has the DNA TGCGCCAGCAGGGGGAAAAGACAGGGGAAATGGAATCACAATCAGCCCCAGCATTTT.

V gene TRBV5-6 combines with J gene TRBJ2-2, with 8 positions matching TRBD2. Germline loops: CDR1 SGHDT, CDR2 YYEEEE. CDR3 length equals 14 residues. The trim removed 4 bases at V and 8 bases at J, leaving 7 bases unmatched. Here the CDR3 reads CASSLPGGMGELFF. The CDR3 coding sequence is TGTGCCAGCAGCCTCCCGGGAGGGATGGGGGAGCTGTTTTTT. The whole variable domain, filled in from reference TRBV5-6 and TRBJ2-2, reads DAGVTQSPTHLIKTRGQQVTLRCSPKSGHDTVSWYQQALGQGPQFIFQYYEEEERQRGNFPDRFSGHQFPNYSSELNVNALLLGDSALYLCASSLPGGMGELFFGEGSRLTVL.

The rearrangement links TRBV19 to TRBJ1-1; possibly TRBD1 for D (6 bases). Per germline, CDR1 LNHDA and CDR2 SQIVND (reference sequence). Trimming removed 5 bases at V and 2 bases at J, with 15 bases between. CDR3 length equals 15 residues. CDR3 bases: TGTGCCAGTAGTCCTCGACAGGAGATAAACACTGAAGCTTTCTTT. Translation: CASSPRQEINTEAFF.

This clone was counted between two and nine times. The chain employs TRBV7-3 and TRBJ2-3; 9 nucleotides match TRBD1. This CDR3 contains 16 residues. The germline CDR1 and CDR2 sequences are SGHTA and FQGTGA. V shed 5 bases and J 1 base; nucleotides not matched to a gene: 7. CDR3 sequence reads: CASSPLQGAGTDTQYF. The DNA of the CDR3 is TGTGCCAGCAGCCCCCTACAGGGGGCTGGCACAGATACGCAGTATTTT.

The chain employs TRBV7-2 and TRBJ2-1; 16 positions match TRBD2. CDR3 length: 19 amino acids. The germline V gene has CDR1 SGHTA and CDR2 FQGNSA. The V gene end was trimmed by 2 bases and the J gene end by 0 bases; junction bases not matched to a gene: 4. CDR3 nucleotides: TGTGCCAGCAGCTTAATAGGGACTAGCGGGGGGGTCTCCTACAATGAGCAGTTCTTC. As protein: CASSLIGTSGGVSYNEQFF.

In its sample, this clone was seen once. The gene calls are TRBV6-2 or TRBV6-3 and TRBJ2-1, with 7 nucleotides matching TRBD1. J lost 8 bases, V lost 5 bases, and 15 bases had no gene match. Germline V gives CDR1 MNHEY, CDR2 SVGEGT. CDR3 length: 16 amino acids. The CDR3 nucleotides are TGTGCCAGCAGTGGACAGGTGGGGAGCCAGGTCGATGAGCAGTTCTTC. It is translated as CASSGQVGSQVDEQFF.

The chain uses TRBV20-1 and TRBJ1-2; TRBD1 might be the D (5 bases). With 3 bases removed from V and 5 bases from J, the gap between germline ends came to 28 bases. Germline V lookup: CDR1 DFQATT, CDR2 SNEGSKA (reference sequence). The CDR3 covers 18 residues. CDR3 DNA: TGCAGTGCTAGTGGCAGGGAAGTAGTGGGCCCGTTCGTATATGGCTACACCTTC. This translates into CSASGREVVGPFVYGYTF.

The chain combines TRBV6-5 with TRBJ2-7; weak D call: TRBD2 (6 bases). The CDR3 runs to 15 residues. Per the germline V gene, CDR1 is MNHEY and CDR2 is SVGAGI. Trimming stripped 5 bases from V and 3 bases from J, with 17 bases between. The CDR3 is CASSSTPGVYYEQYF. CDR3 in DNA: TGTGCCAGCAGTAGTACTCCGGGAGTGTACTACGAGCAGTACTTC.

The chain joins TRBV6-2 or TRBV6-3 to TRBJ2-3; 10 positions match TRBD2. V was pared by 4 bases and J by 0 bases, with 4 bases of the junction left unmatched. The germline gives CDR1 MNHEY, CDR2 SVGEGT. This CDR3 has 16 residues. CDR3 coding DNA: TGTGCCAGCAGTTCCCCACTAGCGGGGAGCACAGATACGCAGTATTTT. Its protein is CASSSPLAGSTDTQYF.

The chain recombines TRBV11-2 with TRBJ1-2; weak D call: TRBD1 (6 bases). The V and J ends lost 0 bases and 6 bases respectively, with 8 bases between them. Germline CDR1 is SGHAT and CDR2 is FQNNGV. The CDR3 is 13 amino acids. The CDR3 reads CASSLEAGDGYTF. CDR3 DNA: TGTGCCAGCAGCTTAGAGGCAGGGGATGGCTACACCTTC.

This sequence joins TRBV25-1 and TRBJ1-6; D is perhaps TRBD1 (5 bases). Germline V gene data show CDR1 as MGHDK and CDR2 as SYGVNS. V was clipped by 4 bases and J by 0 bases, with 16 bases between them. The CDR3 loop spans 18 amino acids. The CDR3 bases are TGTGCCAGCAGTGTCCTAGGTGGAGGGGACTCCTATAATTCACCCCTCCACTTT. The encoded protein is CASSVLGGGDSYNSPLHF.

A single count supports this clone. The chain recombines TRBV6-5 with TRBJ2-7; D remains ambiguous. CDR1 and CDR2 from the germline V gene are MNHEY and SVGAGI. Deletions cut 6 bases from V and 2 bases from J, with 17 bases between. The CDR3 sequence is 15 residues long. Here the CDR3 reads CASRPSSGSPYEQYF. For the CDR3, the DNA is TGTGCCAGCAGGCCCTCATCCGGGTCCCCCTACGAGCAGTACTTC.

V and J are TRBV29-1 and TRBJ2-1, with a weak D call TRBD1 (7 bases). This CDR3 is built from 15 residues. The germline V and J ends were trimmed by 0 bases and 11 bases, with 20 bases remaining between them. Germline CDR1 reads SQVTM; CDR2 reads ANQGSEA. Here the CDR3 DNA reads TGCAGCGTTGAAGATCTGGGTCAGGGGGGAAACCAGCAGTTCTTC. This encodes CSVEDLGQGGNQQFF.

This chain uses TRBV19 with TRBJ2-1; 7 bases line up with TRBD1. V was clipped by 1 base and J by 9 bases; unmatched bases: 6. The length of the CDR3 is 14 residues. Germline values: CDR1 LNHDA, CDR2 SQIVND (reference sequence). CDR3 sequence: CASSIVDRVGEQFF. The CDR3 region has the DNA TGTGCCAGTAGTATAGTTGACAGGGTAGGTGAGCAGTTCTTC.

The rearrangement joins TRBV6-6 to TRBJ2-7; D may be TRBD2 (5 bases). CDR3 length: 15 residues. The V end was cut by 0 bases, the J end by 0 bases, with 9 bases between. Germline V lookup: CDR1 MNHNY, CDR2 SVGAGI (reference sequence). The DNA of the CDR3 is TGTGCCAGCAGTTACTCGCCGGGGAGCTCCTACGAGCAGTACTTC. Its protein product is CASSYSPGSSYEQYF.

The chain links TRBV12-3 or TRBV12-4 to TRBJ2-2, with D possibly TRBD1 on 5 matching bases. Between the trimmed V and J ends, which lost 3 bases and 6 bases, there was a span of 8 bases. The CDR3 length is 13 residues. This CDR3 is CASSFQGPGELFF. CDR3 DNA: TGTGCCAGCAGTTTTCAGGGCCCCGGGGAGCTGTTTTTT.

The chain employs TRBV4-3 and TRBJ1-2; D possibly corresponds to TRBD1 (5 bases). Germline CDR1 LGHNA, CDR2 YSLEER. The CDR3 runs to 14 residues. V was cut by 4 bases and J by 3 bases, with 12 bases left in between. As DNA, the CDR3 is TGCGCCAGCAGCCCGATGCAGGGTGACTATGGCTACACCTTC. Translated: CASSPMQGDYGYTF.

The chain uses TRBV6-5 and TRBJ1-2; 7 nucleotides line up with TRBD1. From germline, CDR1 is MNHEY and CDR2 SVGAGI. This CDR3 is 14 amino acids long. J lost 6 bases, V lost 4 bases, and 8 bases had no gene match. CDR3 amino acids: CASSSGQVQDGYTF. As DNA, the CDR3 is TGTGCCAGCAGTTCCGGACAGGTTCAAGATGGCTACACCTTC.

This rearrangement joins TRBV5-1 to TRBJ2-7; 10 bases line up with TRBD2. V was pared by 0 bases and J by 2 bases, with 5 bases of the junction left unmatched. This CDR3 has 16 residues. Looked up from germline, CDR1 is SGHRS and CDR2 is YFSETQ. The CDR3 coding sequence is TGCGCCAGCAGCTTGGCCGAACTAGCGGGGACCTACGAGCAGTACTTC. Residues: CASSLAELAGTYEQYF.

The table lists this clone with a few counts. V is TRBV4-1 and J is TRBJ1-2; TRBD1 might be the D (5 bases). V dropped 1 base and J dropped 9 bases, with 21 bases sitting between them. CDR1 and CDR2 from the germline V gene are MGHRA and YSYEKL. The CDR3 is made up of 16 amino acids. CDR3 amino acids: CASSQVKGREGARYTF. The CDR3 DNA reads TGCGCCAGCAGCCAAGTCAAGGGCAGGGAAGGGGCACGCTACACCTTC.

V is TRBV24-1 and J is TRBJ1-2; no firm D call. Germline-derived CDR1 and CDR2 are KGHDR and SFDVKD. V was clipped by 7 bases and J by 8 bases, with 10 bases between them. There are 11 residues in the CDR3. The CDR3 region is CATSGIEGYTF. CDR3 nucleotides: TGTGCCACCAGCGGGATAGAAGGCTACACCTTC.